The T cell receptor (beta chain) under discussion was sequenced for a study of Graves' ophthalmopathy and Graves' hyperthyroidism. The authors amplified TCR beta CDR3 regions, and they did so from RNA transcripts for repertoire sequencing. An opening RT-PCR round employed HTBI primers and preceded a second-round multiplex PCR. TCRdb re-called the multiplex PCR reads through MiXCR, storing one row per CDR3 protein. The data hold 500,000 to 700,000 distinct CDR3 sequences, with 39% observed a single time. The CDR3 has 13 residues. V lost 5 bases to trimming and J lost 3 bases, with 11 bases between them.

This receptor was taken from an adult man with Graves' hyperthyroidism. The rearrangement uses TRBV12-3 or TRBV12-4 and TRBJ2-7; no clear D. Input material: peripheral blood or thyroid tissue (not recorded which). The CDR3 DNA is TGTGCCAGCAGTGACGTGCCTAGCTACGAGCAGTACTTC. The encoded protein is CASSDVPSYEQYF.